The 32 T cell receptor beta chains in this list originate from one sample, sequenced in a study of blood T cell repertoires in COVID-19. Measured with immunoSEQ multiplex PCR; TCRdb has only the in-frame clones, and not every one. The sample has under 300,000 clones; about 88% are singletons. Sequenced sample: PBMCs or T cells enriched from blood (not recorded which). The receptors here all came from a woman aged 50 to 60 who had been exposed to COVID-19.

The V gene is TRBV7-2, the J gene TRBJ2-7, with TRBD1 identical over 7 bases. Per germline, CDR1 SGHTA and CDR2 FQGNSA. The CDR3 totals 15 residues. V lost 4 bases, J lost 1 base, and 7 bases stayed unmatched. The CDR3 sequence: CASSSYRDSSYEQYF. The CDR3 coding sequence is TGTGCCAGCAGCTCGTATCGGGACAGTTCCTACGAGCAGTACTTC.

This clone was observed once. The V and J genes are TRBV3-1 (or the pseudogene TRBV3-2) and TRBJ1-5; maybe TRBD1 (5 bases). The CDR3 runs 13 residues. CDR1 is LGHDT and CDR2 is YNNKEL in the germline V gene (reference sequence). Trimming shortened V by 4 bases and J by 5 bases, and 9 bases separated the two germline ends. CDR3 sequence reads: CASSLGGDQPQHF. CDR3 in DNA: TGTGCCAGCAGCCTGGGGGGGGATCAGCCCCAGCATTTT.

In this sample, this clone turned up once. The chain uses TRBV5-4 and TRBJ2-5, with D hard to call. This CDR3 has 14 amino acids. Germline lookup yields CDR1 SGHNT and CDR2 YYREEE (reference sequence). Trimming removed 0 bases from V and 5 bases from J, with 11 bases in between. CDR3 sequence reads: CASSLDQDAETQYF. CDR3 bases: TGTGCCAGCAGCTTGGACCAGGATGCGGAGACCCAGTACTTC.

The chain is built from TRBV14 and TRBJ1-2; D remains ambiguous. The CDR3 spans 13 residues. V was pared by 4 bases and J by 5 bases, with 11 bases between. CDR1 SGHDN and CDR2 FVKESK come from the germline V gene. The CDR3 is CASSLPGGYGYTF. CDR3 nucleotide sequence: TGTGCCAGCAGCCTACCAGGAGGGTATGGCTACACCTTC.

The sample holds one count of this clone. The CDR3 sequence is CASSQVQRIYGYTF. CDR3 DNA: TGCGCCAGCAGCCAAGTCCAGAGGATTTATGGCTACACCTTC. The chain links TRBV4-1 to TRBJ1-2; D unclear. V lost 1 base to trimming and J lost 5 bases, with 11 bases between them. The CDR3 sequence is 14 residues long. The germline CDR1 and CDR2 sequences are MGHRA and YSYEKL.

The V call is TRBV5-1, the J call TRBJ1-2; 9 bases fit TRBD1. The CDR3 runs to 15 residues. Germline trimming cut 0 bases from V and 4 bases from J; bases unmatched to any gene: 4. The germline CDR1 and CDR2 sequences are SGHRS and YFSETQ. CDR3 sequence (DNA): TGCGCCAGCAGCTTGGAAGGGACAGGGAGCTATGGCTACACCTTC. It encodes CASSLEGTGSYGYTF.

This clone turned up a few times. The V call is TRBV19, the J call TRBJ2-7; 8 bases align to TRBD1. CDR1 is LNHDA, CDR2 SQIVND, per germline (reference sequence). The CDR3 spans 15 residues. J was trimmed by 2 bases and V by 5 bases; bases with no gene match: 8. The CDR3 protein is CASSLSGQGTYEQYF. In DNA, the CDR3 is TGTGCCAGTAGTCTCTCCGGACAGGGAACCTACGAGCAGTACTTC.

The chain uses TRBV18 and TRBJ1-1; D gene uncertain. The germline V and J ends were trimmed by 3 bases and 2 bases, with 13 bases remaining between them. Germline CDR1 KGHSH, CDR2 LQKENI. The CDR3 covers 15 residues. The CDR3 bases are TGTGCCAGCTCACCTCTTCCGGGATTAAACACTGAAGCTTTCTTT. This sequence encodes CASSPLPGLNTEAFF.

The chain employs TRBV7-9 and TRBJ1-1; D is unclear. The germline V gene has CDR1 SEHNR and CDR2 FQNEAQ (reference sequence). Trimming took off 3 bases at V and 1 base at J, with 9 bases between the two ends. CDR3 size: 14 residues. Written as DNA, the CDR3 is TGTGCCAGCAGCTTGGGCTCGGCGAACACTGAAGCTTTCTTT. Translation: CASSLGSANTEAFF.

The chain couples TRBV5-4 to TRBJ1-5; TRBD1 matches 9 bases. The CDR3 covers 16 residues. In germline, CDR1 is SGHNT, CDR2 YYREEE (reference sequence). Trimming removed 4 bases from V and 4 bases from J; junction bases left unmatched: 9. The chain's CDR3 is CASSPRGQGLNQPQHF. The CDR3 nucleotides read TGTGCCAGCAGCCCTAGAGGACAGGGGTTAAATCAGCCCCAGCATTTT.

V is TRBV15 and J is TRBJ1-2, with D unresolved. The CDR3 extends over 14 amino acids. Trimming removed 0 bases from V and 6 bases from J, with 11 bases in between. The germline CDR1 and CDR2 sequences are LNHNV and YYDKDF (reference sequence). The CDR3 spells CATSRDLGVNGYTF. In nucleotides, the CDR3 is TGTGCCACCAGCAGAGATCTCGGGGTAAATGGCTACACCTTC. The full variable domain, rest sourced from reference TRBV15 and TRBJ1-2, is DAMVIQNPRYQVTQFGKPVTLSCSQTLNHNVMYWYQQKSSQAPKLLFHYYDKDFNNEADTPDNFQSRRPNTSFCFLDIRSPGLGDTAMYLCATSRDLGVNGYTFGSGTRLTVV.

CDR3 loop: CASRTQTGYGYTF. The CDR3 DNA follows: TGTGCCAGCAGAACCCAGACAGGGTATGGCTACACCTTC. V and J are TRBV7-2 and TRBJ1-2, with 7 bases fitting TRBD1. With V trimmed by 6 bases and J by 5 bases, 6 bases remained unmatched. CDR1 and CDR2 from the germline V gene are SGHTA and FQGNSA. This CDR3 contains 13 residues.

This chain joins TRBV5-6 and TRBJ1-2, with no clear D. V was clipped by 0 bases and J by 4 bases, with 7 bases between them. This CDR3 region has 13 residues. The germline V gene encodes CDR1 SGHDT and CDR2 YYEEEE. CDR3 loop: CASSLERGYGYTF. CDR3 nucleotide sequence: TGTGCCAGCAGCTTGGAGAGAGGCTATGGCTACACCTTC.

This clone was seen once. The chain carries TRBV4-3 and TRBJ2-1; TRBD2 is a possible D gene (7 bases). The germline CDR1 and CDR2 sequences are LGHNA and YSLEER. This CDR3 has 16 amino acids. Deletions cut 0 bases from V and 0 bases from J, with 9 bases between. The CDR3 loop is CASSQERGGSYNEQFF. Here the CDR3 DNA reads TGCGCCAGCAGCCAAGAGAGGGGGGGCTCCTACAATGAGCAGTTCTTC.

This rearrangement joins TRBV10-3 to TRBJ1-3, with D perhaps TRBD1 (6 bases). Germline assignment: CDR1 ENHRY and CDR2 SYGVKD. The V end lost 11 bases, the J end lost 4 bases, and 15 bases lay between the germline ends. The length of the CDR3 is 13 residues. The CDR3 loop is CASRGGDGNTIYF. The DNA of the CDR3 is TGTGCCTCAAGAGGGGGGGACGGAAACACCATATATTTT.

This chain links TRBV7-9 with TRBJ2-3; D remains unclear. The CDR3 runs 13 residues. Germline loops: CDR1 SEHNR, CDR2 FQNEAQ (reference sequence). Trimming pared 4 bases from V and 5 bases from J, leaving 10 bases between. In DNA form, the CDR3 reads TGTGCCAGCAGCTCCGGTCGTCAAGATACGCAGTATTTT. Its translation: CASSSGRQDTQYF.

The chain recombines TRBV6-6 with TRBJ1-1; D is uncertain. Per germline, CDR1 MNHNY and CDR2 SVGAGI (reference sequence). V was trimmed by 10 bases and J by 5 bases, leaving 20 bases between them. This CDR3 has 14 amino acids. The DNA for the CDR3 is TGTGCCACCACTCCCGGGGTGATGGGGACTGAAGCTTTCTTT. This sequence encodes CATTPGVMGTEAFF.

The V call is TRBV29-1, the J call TRBJ1-2, with D possibly matching TRBD1 (5 bases). In germline, CDR1 is SQVTM, CDR2 ANQGSEA. This CDR3 contains 15 residues. The V and J ends lost 4 bases and 5 bases respectively, with 20 bases between them. This chain's CDR3 is CSVVAMRLGGYGYTF. CDR3 sequence (DNA): TGCAGCGTTGTAGCGATGAGGCTGGGGGGATATGGCTACACCTTC.

This clone was found a few times. The junction shows a germline mismatch at one end, possibly a read error. The J gene is TRBJ1-1, the V gene TRBV19, with 8 bases that match TRBD1. The germline V gene encodes CDR1 LNHDA and CDR2 SQIVND (reference sequence). The CDR3 contains 14 residues. The CDR3 nucleotides read TGTGCCAGTCAGTCAGGATTACCGGGACAGGCGACTCACTTT. Residues: CASQSGLPGQATHF.

The chain combines TRBV7-6 with TRBJ2-1; D unclear. Germline assignment: CDR1 SGHVS and CDR2 FNYEAQ. The CDR3 spans 16 residues. Trimming took 1 base from V and 0 from J, leaving 10 bases between them. The CDR3 sequence is CASSLGPVSSYNEQFF. The CDR3 DNA reads as TGTGCCAGCAGCTTAGGTCCGGTTAGCTCCTACAATGAGCAGTTCTTC.

This clone was observed once. CDR3 in DNA: TGTGCCATCAGTGGGACTAGCGGGCGGAACACCGGGGAGCTGTTTTTT. Its protein is CAISGTSGRNTGELFF. The chain joins TRBV10-3 to TRBJ2-2, with 11 bases fitting TRBD2. CDR1 is ENHRY, CDR2 SYGVKD, per germline. The CDR3 totals 16 residues. With 4 bases clipped from V and 1 base from J, the junction kept 2 bases outside the gene matches.

The chain has TRBV4-2 and TRBJ2-5; 7 nucleotides line up with TRBD2. Trimming removed 0 bases from V and 4 bases from J; junction bases left unmatched: 2. The CDR3 is 14 amino acids. The germline V gene has CDR1 LGHNA and CDR2 YNFKEQ. CDR3 sequence: CASSQDGGGETQYF. The CDR3 DNA follows: TGTGCCAGCAGCCAAGATGGGGGGGGAGAGACCCAGTACTTC.

V is TRBV19 and J is TRBJ1-5, with D possibly matching TRBD1 (6 bases). Germline lookup yields CDR1 LNHDA and CDR2 SQIVND (reference sequence). The CDR3 loop spans 16 amino acids. V lost 5 bases, J lost 4 bases, and 18 bases lay in between. This CDR3 reads CASSPHAGVVNQPQHF. CDR3 nucleotide sequence: TGTGCCAGTAGTCCACATGCAGGGGTTGTGAATCAGCCCCAGCATTTT.

This clone occurred a few times. V gene TRBV5-6 combines with J gene TRBJ1-2, with D perhaps TRBD1 (6 bases). Germline lookup yields CDR1 SGHDT and CDR2 YYEEEE. V lost 4 bases to trimming and J lost 8 bases, with 15 bases between them. The CDR3 spans 13 residues. CDR3 bases: TGTGCCAGCAGCACAGGGATCACAAGAGGCTACACCTTC. Translation gives CASSTGITRGYTF.

The gene calls are TRBV10-1 and TRBJ2-1; TRBD1 agrees at 8 bases. V shed 0 bases and J 5 bases; nucleotides not matched to a gene: 3. Per germline, CDR1 WNHNN and CDR2 SYGVQD (reference sequence). The CDR3 covers 15 residues. Written as DNA, the CDR3 is TGCGCCAGCAGTGAGTCGGGACAGGCCAACAATGAGCAGTTCTTC. Translated: CASSESGQANNEQFF.

Only one count was recorded for this clone. The J gene is TRBJ1-3, the V gene TRBV12-5, with no clear D. The CDR3 spans 13 residues. The V end lost 3 bases, the J end lost 4 bases, and 7 bases lay between the germline ends. The germline V gene has CDR1 LGHNT and CDR2 FRNRAP. The CDR3 sequence: CASGFQLGNTIYF. CDR3 DNA: TGTGCTAGTGGTTTCCAACTCGGAAACACCATATATTTT. The full variable domain, rest sourced from reference TRBV12-5 and TRBJ1-3, is DARVTQTPRHKVTEMGQEVTMRCQPILGHNTVFWYRQTMMQGLELLAYFRNRAPLDDSGMPKDRFSAEMPDATLATLKIQPSEPRDSAVYFCASGFQLGNTIYFGEGSWLTVV.

The chain has TRBV10-3 and TRBJ1-2; D not resolved. This CDR3 comprises 16 residues. Germline-derived CDR1 and CDR2 are ENHRY and SYGVKD. Trimming pared 2 bases from V and 5 bases from J, leaving 18 bases between. The CDR3 bases are TGTGCCATCAGTGAGGAGGCACCGACCCTATGGTATGGCTACACCTTC. Amino acids: CAISEEAPTLWYGYTF.

This clone occurred a few times. The V gene is TRBV13, the J gene TRBJ2-1; no clear D. The CDR3 consists of 13 residues. V was clipped by 5 bases and J by 10 bases, with 15 bases between them. Germline lookup yields CDR1 PRHDT and CDR2 FYEKMQ (reference sequence). Here the CDR3 DNA reads TGTGCCAGCAGCCGAGCCCTCACCGGGGAGCAGTTCTTC. This translates into CASSRALTGEQFF.

This clone was detected only a few times. The chain links TRBV19 to TRBJ1-3; D is possibly TRBD1 (5 bases). The germline V gene encodes CDR1 LNHDA and CDR2 SQIVND (reference sequence). Deletions cut 7 bases from V and 6 bases from J, with 19 bases between. The CDR3 has 15 residues. CDR3 loop: CASKSRVELENTIYF. The CDR3 DNA reads TGTGCCAGTAAATCCAGGGTCGAGTTGGAAAACACCATATATTTT. Full variable domain (remainder filled in from reference TRBV19 and TRBJ1-3): DGGITQSPKYLFRKEGQNVTLSCEQNLNHDAMYWYRQDPGQGLRLIYYSQIVNDFQKGDIAEGYSVSREKKESFPLTVTSAQKNPTAFYLCASKSRVELENTIYFGEGSWLTVV.

This chain joins TRBV5-6 and TRBJ2-3; D unclear. Trimming shortened V by 4 bases and J by 6 bases, and 6 bases separated the two germline ends. Germline V gene lookup returns CDR1 SGHDT and CDR2 YYEEEE. CDR3 length: 11 amino acids. The CDR3 region is CASSDEDTQYF. DNA for the CDR3: TGTGCCAGCAGCGATGAGGATACGCAGTATTTT.

This rearrangement joins TRBV19 to TRBJ1-1; 8 bases map to TRBD1. Per germline, CDR1 LNHDA and CDR2 SQIVND (reference sequence). V lost 5 bases and J lost 4; bases outside the gene matches: 33. The CDR3 totals 23 residues. CDR3 sequence reads: CASSSDRESTHVPLSLGSTEAFF. CDR3 DNA sequence: TGTGCCAGTAGTTCGGACAGGGAGAGTACCCACGTCCCACTATCTCTAGGGAGCACTGAAGCTTTCTTT.

The chain couples TRBV6-5 to TRBJ1-2; D unresolved. V gave up 6 bases and J gave up 8 bases, with 7 bases separating them. This CDR3 is 10 amino acids long. The V gene's germline CDR1 is MNHEY and CDR2 SVGAGI. CDR3: CASRAEGYTF. The CDR3 coding sequence is TGTGCCAGCAGGGCAGAAGGCTACACCTTC.